A single TCR beta chain is shown here with its context. The source of the sample is a study of blood T cell repertoires in COVID-19. Overall study: The United States, Italy and Spain were the sources of the acute and convalescent COVID-19 samples. T cells, B-cell-depleted T cells, or PBMCs provided the cDNA or gDNA that served as material.

This CDR3 is built from 13 residues. V lost 3 bases, J lost 5 bases, and 10 bases lay in between. Per germline, CDR1 SGHVS and CDR2 FNYEAQ. Authors' processing steps: Counts of nucleated cells, estimated from reference gene primer amplification, were obtained. Method: immunoSEQ multiplex PCR; TCRdb's copy keeps in-frame clones and lacks some. The V and J calls and the clone size are those of that table, but D and trimming were determined from the DNA. The table lists 60,000 to 70,000 clones, 91% of them singletons. The rearrangement links TRBV7-6 to TRBJ2-5; D may be TRBD2 (6 bases). The TCR originated in a human donor in a cohort sampled during active COVID-19. The sample comprised peripheral blood. The CDR3 sequence is CASSLAGRETQYF. The CDR3 region has the DNA TGTGCCAGCAGCTTGGCGGGGCGGGAGACCCAGTACTTC.